This is a list of T cell receptor beta chains from one sample in a study of blood T cell repertoires in COVID-19. Assay: immunoSEQ multiplex PCR; the TCRdb copy retains only in-frame clones and omits some. The data contain almost 200,000 clones, about 90% of them singletons. The source material was PBMCs or T cells enriched from blood (not recorded which). These receptors came from a woman aged 18-29 years who had recovered from COVID-19. Both conserved end residues are trimmed from each CDR3.

V gene: TRBV12-3/TRBV12-4
CDR3 protein: ASKAGGPYEQY

V gene: TRBV27
CDR3 protein: ASSFRTGWKDTQY

V gene: TRBV19
CDR3 protein: ASSMGGANSPLH

V gene: TRBV27
CDR3 protein: ASRRNRGATQY

V gene: TRBV6-6
CDR3 protein: ASSHSGGGIGYT

V gene: TRBV6-2/TRBV6-3
CDR3 protein: ASSYASGLNIQY

V gene: TRBV5-1
CDR3 protein: ASSLHTFGQGSGNTIY

V gene: TRBV9
CDR3 protein: ASSVVPTTEAF

V gene: TRBV6-5
CDR3 protein: ASSPRGQTNSPLH

V gene: TRBV5-4
CDR3 protein: ASTQRGGNTEAF

V gene: TRBV7-2
CDR3 protein: ASSPSNQPQH

V gene: TRBV18
CDR3 protein: ASSPTGDGYT

V gene: TRBV27
CDR3 protein: ASGTIVPVGYNEQF

V gene: TRBV29-1
CDR3 protein: SVGQPFENGYT

V gene: TRBV7-6
CDR3 protein: ASSLTQGLGEQY

V gene: TRBV2
CDR3 protein: ASLRGYTDTQY

V gene: TRBV10-1
CDR3 protein: ASSREDSNQPQH

V gene: TRBV30
CDR3 protein: AWSVSGYTEAF

V gene: TRBV24-1
CDR3 protein: ATSDPSGSEQY

V gene: TRBV7-9
CDR3 protein: AIGRKVDEQF

V gene: TRBV5-1
CDR3 protein: ASSRGQKQETQY

V gene: TRBV5-1
CDR3 protein: ASSLGSVAETQY

V gene: TRBV30
CDR3 protein: AWSARDRVGQPQH

V gene: TRBV28
CDR3 protein: ASRPRMQAGANVLT

V gene: TRBV7-9
CDR3 protein: ASAEGAPYGYT

V gene: TRBV27
CDR3 protein: ASSPSPSGGTHREF

V gene: TRBV3-1/TRBV3-2
CDR3 protein: ASSPATGGWGNTIY

V gene: TRBV28
CDR3 protein: ASTHRTDEAF

V gene: TRBV5-1
CDR3 protein: ASSLDAGSGGTQY

V gene: TRBV5-6
CDR3 protein: ASSFTAGGYNEQF

V gene: TRBV27
CDR3 protein: ASSPARVSYEQY

V gene: TRBV5-1
CDR3 protein: ASSLYAGAEEKLF

V gene: TRBV2
CDR3 protein: ASRATSGGYQETQY

V gene: TRBV3-1/TRBV3-2
CDR3 protein: ASSQSGTSVQETQY

V gene: TRBV5-1
CDR3 protein: ASSLVRGANTGELF

V gene: TRBV29-1
CDR3 protein: SGDRGPEGTEAF

V gene: TRBV7-9
CDR3 protein: ASCPTGASPLH

V gene: TRBV25-1
CDR3 protein: ASSQGTGPFYEQY

V gene: TRBV2
CDR3 protein: ASRGGHPSTDTQY

V gene: TRBV5-5
CDR3 protein: ASSPDRGRGQPQH

V gene: TRBV7-3
CDR3 protein: ASSPSPDSEAF

V gene: TRBV10-3
CDR3 protein: AAAFSSGANVLT

V gene: TRBV7-8
CDR3 protein: ASSSVRQGWPQH

V gene: TRBV30
CDR3 protein: AWRDSGGTEAF

V gene: TRBV30
CDR3 protein: AWSLSRGGQPKGDSPLH

V gene: TRBV2
CDR3 protein: ASSPDRGNQPQH

V gene: TRBV28
CDR3 protein: ASSLPRESQLKPQH

V gene: TRBV5-1
CDR3 protein: ASSLQQGVLNEQF

V gene: TRBV9
CDR3 protein: ASSSPGGGSSYNEQF

V gene: TRBV7-9
CDR3 protein: ASSAQGSPNSPLH

V gene: TRBV28
CDR3 protein: ASSPGVGSRNEQF

V gene: TRBV9
CDR3 protein: ASSAGTVGTEAF

V gene: TRBV4-1
CDR3 protein: ASSQGDRENEKLF

V gene: TRBV6-4
CDR3 protein: ASSISSGGASFNEQF

V gene: TRBV9
CDR3 protein: ASSVAGRQGSTDTQY

V gene: TRBV29-1
CDR3 protein: SDLISGEAF

V gene: TRBV24-1
CDR3 protein: ATSDWGGESGYT